The entry below gives a single T cell receptor beta chain sequence along with its context. These data originate in a study of blood T cells in healthy people across ages. Germline V gives CDR1 WSHSY, CDR2 SAAADI. The CDR3 covers 13 residues. Trimming removed 8 bases at V and 3 bases at J, with 12 bases between. Donors gave about 9.3 milliliters of peripheral blood apiece. With a J-beta primer mix and a sample-barcoded 5' primer, a second PCR ran about 7 to 11 cycles. Each cDNA molecule was tagged by a template-switch adaptor with 12 random nucleotides. TCRdb re-derived calls from the 5' RACE reads in MiXCR, one entry per CDR3 protein. The data hold more than 800,000 distinct CDR3 sequences, with under 45% observed a single time.

The J gene is TRBJ2-3, the V gene TRBV10-2; no definite D call. This receptor was identified in an older woman in good health. The sample comprised blood. The CDR3 is CASVPGGTDTQYF. The CDR3 bases are TGCGCCAGCGTTCCAGGTGGAACAGATACGCAGTATTTT.